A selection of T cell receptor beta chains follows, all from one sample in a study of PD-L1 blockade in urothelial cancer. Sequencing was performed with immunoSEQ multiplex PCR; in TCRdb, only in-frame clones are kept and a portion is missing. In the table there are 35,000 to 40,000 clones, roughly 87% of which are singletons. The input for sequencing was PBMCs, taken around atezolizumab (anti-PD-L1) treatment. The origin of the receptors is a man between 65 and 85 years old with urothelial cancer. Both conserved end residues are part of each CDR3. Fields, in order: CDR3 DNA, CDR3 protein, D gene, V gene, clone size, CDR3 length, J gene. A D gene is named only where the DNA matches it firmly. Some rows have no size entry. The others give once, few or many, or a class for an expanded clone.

TGTGCCAGCTCGCTAGGGGGACGGACGTCTGGAAACACCATATATTTT,CASSLGGRTSGNTIYF,NA,TRBV18,few,16,TRBJ1-3
TGCGCCAGCAGCTTGGCAGGGACAGGCCAGCCCCAGCATTTT,CASSLAGTGQPQHF,TRBD1,TRBV5-1,NA,14,TRBJ1-5
TGTGCCAGTAGTATAGTTTACAGGCCGGCCGGGGAGCTGTTTTTT,CASSIVYRPAGELFF,NA,TRBV19,NA,15,TRBJ2-2
TGTGCCAGCAGCTGGGACTTCAACTACGAGCAGTACTTC,CASSWDFNYEQYF,NA,TRBV11-2,NA,13,TRBJ2-7
TGTGCCAGCAGAGCGACAGGGGGTAACTATGGCTACACCTTC,CASRATGGNYGYTF,TRBD1,TRBV6-5,NA,14,TRBJ1-2
TGTGCCAGCCACCCTACGGGGGGGGCCGCTGAAGCTTTCTTT,CASHPTGGAAEAFF,NA,TRBV7-3,NA,14,TRBJ1-1
TGTGCCAGTATTCCCGGGACAGGCCGCGGAACCTTC,CASIPGTGRGTF,TRBD1,TRBV6-1,few,12,TRBJ1-2
TGTGCCAGCAGTGGATCCAGGGGCTACAATGAGCAGTTCTTC,CASSGSRGYNEQFF,NA,TRBV2,NA,14,TRBJ2-1
TGTGCCATCAGTGAAGGGGTTTCGAATGAGCAGTTCTTC,CAISEGVSNEQFF,NA,TRBV10-3,once,13,TRBJ2-1
TGTGCCAGCAGTTTTTCAGGCGGGGGATACTATGGCTACACCTTC,CASSFSGGGYYGYTF,NA,TRBV27,NA,15,TRBJ1-2
TGTGCCAGCAGCTATGAGTTGGGGCCTGAGACCCAGTACTTC,CASSYELGPETQYF,NA,TRBV5-4,few,14,TRBJ2-5
TGTGCCAGCAGCTTAGATCTGAGGGCGGGCTCGGGGGGTGAGCAGTTCTTC,CASSLDLRAGSGGEQFF,TRBD2,TRBV7-2,NA,17,TRBJ2-1
TGTGCCAGCAGCCCAAGCGGGGGGACCTCCTACGAGCAGTACTTC,CASSPSGGTSYEQYF,TRBD2,TRBV6-1,NA,15,TRBJ2-7
TGTGCCTGGAGTAAAGCAGGGGGCATAACCTCCTATGGCTACACCTTC,CAWSKAGGITSYGYTF,TRBD1,TRBV30,NA,16,TRBJ1-2
TGTGCCAGTAGTATCAATCTAGGAGAGAATTCACCCCTCCACTTT,CASSINLGENSPLHF,NA,TRBV19,NA,15,TRBJ1-6
TGTGCCAGCTCGCTCGGACAGAGATCTAATTCACCCCTCCACTTT,CASSLGQRSNSPLHF,NA,TRBV18,many,15,TRBJ1-6
TGTGCCAGCAGCTCGGGACTAGCGGGATCACCGTACTTC,CASSSGLAGSPYF,TRBD2,TRBV11-2,NA,13,TRBJ2-7
TGTGCCAGCTCAAACAACCAAAGGGACAGGGCAATACCCCAGCATTTT,CASSNNQRDRAIPQHF,TRBD1,TRBV18,NA,16,TRBJ1-5
TGTGCCAGCATGGCAGGGCGGGGCACTGAAGCTTTCTTT,CASMAGRGTEAFF,NA,TRBV6-4,NA,13,TRBJ1-1
TGTGCCAGCAGAAGCCCTTTCTCCTACAATGAGCAGTTCTTC,CASRSPFSYNEQFF,NA,TRBV6-5,NA,14,TRBJ2-1
TGTGCCAGCAGTTCCGGTGCCGGGACAGATACGCAGTATTTT,CASSSGAGTDTQYF,NA,TRBV27,NA,14,TRBJ2-3
TGTGCCAGCATCAACGGGGGGGCGTACACTGAAGCTTTCTTT,CASINGGAYTEAFF,NA,TRBV28,NA,14,TRBJ1-1
TGTGCCAGCAGTCTAAAGTGGGACAGGGGTTACAATGAGCAGTTCTTC,CASSLKWDRGYNEQFF,TRBD1,TRBV7-2,NA,16,TRBJ2-1
TGTGCCAGCAGGGATGAGGGGGCAAGGACTGAAGCTTTCTTT,CASRDEGARTEAFF,TRBD1,TRBV5-4,NA,14,TRBJ1-1
TGTGCCAGCAGAAGGGGGGGAGACGAAGCTTTCTTT,CASRRGGDEAFF,NA,TRBV7-2,few,12,TRBJ1-1
TGCAGCGTCAGGACTAGCGGGACATACGAGCAGTACTTC,CSVRTSGTYEQYF,TRBD2,TRBV29-1,once,13,TRBJ2-7
TGTGCCAGCAGTTTAGGGGGACTAGCGGGAGGACTCTCCTACGAGCAGTACTTC,CASSLGGLAGGLSYEQYF,TRBD2,TRBV27,NA,18,TRBJ2-7
TGTGCCAGCAGCAACCTGAGTCCGTACAATGAGCAGTTCTTC,CASSNLSPYNEQFF,NA,TRBV21-1,few,14,TRBJ2-1
TGTGCCAGCAGCCCCGTGGACAGGGGGTACGAGCAGTACTTC,CASSPVDRGYEQYF,TRBD1,TRBV14,NA,14,TRBJ2-7
TGTGCCACCAGCAGAGATCCGGCCAGGCGGGCAAGCACTGAAGCTTTCTTT,CATSRDPARRASTEAFF,NA,TRBV15,NA,17,TRBJ1-1
TGTGCCAGCAGCGGTCTCAGCGGGCGGGGGTCACCCCTCCACTTT,CASSGLSGRGSPLHF,NA,TRBV7-2,medium-sized,15,TRBJ1-6
TGTGCCAGCAGCATCTCGACAGGGGCGGGAGAAAAACTGTTTTTT,CASSISTGAGEKLFF,TRBD1,TRBV7-2,NA,15,TRBJ1-4
TGTGCCAGTAGTATGAACGGTGGGAACACTGAAGCTTTCTTT,CASSMNGGNTEAFF,NA,TRBV19,once,14,TRBJ1-1
TGTGCCAGCAGCACCGGGACTAGCCTCACCGGGGAGCTGTTTTTT,CASSTGTSLTGELFF,TRBD2,TRBV7-2,NA,15,TRBJ2-2
TGTGCAGCCAACGATAACTATGGCTACACCTTC,CAANDNYGYTF,NA,TRBV19,NA,11,TRBJ1-2
TGTGCCAGCAGCCCCGGGGGCGGGGGGACGGCCGGGGAGCTGTTTTTT,CASSPGGGGTAGELFF,TRBD2,TRBV7-2,NA,16,TRBJ2-2
TGTGCCAGCAGCCAAGATCTTGGAGTTCGGAGCCATCAGCCCCAGCATTTT,CASSQDLGVRSHQPQHF,NA,TRBV7-9,once,17,TRBJ1-5
TGCAGCGCACAGGGGGCCTCCTACAATGAGCAGTTCTTC,CSAQGASYNEQFF,TRBD1,TRBV29-1,NA,13,TRBJ2-1
TGTGCCAGCGGCCGGACAGGGCTGGATCACGAGCAGTACTTC,CASGRTGLDHEQYF,TRBD1,TRBV6-1,NA,14,TRBJ2-7
TGTGCCAGCACACGAGAGGGGGTTTATCAGCCCCAGCATTTT,CASTREGVYQPQHF,NA,TRBV28,few,14,TRBJ1-5
TGTGCCAGCAGCGAGAACAGGGGGAGCTCCTACAATGAGCAGTTCTTC,CASSENRGSSYNEQFF,TRBD1,TRBV27,NA,16,TRBJ2-1
TGTGCCAGCAGTTCCGGGACTAGCGGTTCCTACAATGAGCAGTTCTTC,CASSSGTSGSYNEQFF,TRBD2,TRBV6-6,NA,16,TRBJ2-1
TGTGCCAGCAGCGTAGTTGGGGGGGACCCGTCCTACAATGAGCAGTTCTTC,CASSVVGGDPSYNEQFF,TRBD2,TRBV9,NA,17,TRBJ2-1
TGTGCCAGCAGCTTAGATGGGGGGGCAGGTCGGCACGAGCAGTACTTC,CASSLDGGAGRHEQYF,NA,TRBV11-2,NA,16,TRBJ2-7
TGTGCCAGTAGTCTAGAGACAGGGCTCTATGGCTACACCTTC,CASSLETGLYGYTF,TRBD1,TRBV19,NA,14,TRBJ1-2
TGTGCCAGCAGCCTGACAGGGGACTATGGCTACACCTTC,CASSLTGDYGYTF,TRBD1,TRBV9,NA,13,TRBJ1-2
TGTGCCAGCAGCGCCGAAATGTCGGGACTGCCATCATTTTATACGCAGTATTTT,CASSAEMSGLPSFYTQYF,NA,TRBV7-2,NA,18,TRBJ2-3
TGTGCCAGCAGTTTAAGGGGGTTCTCCTACGAGCAGTACTTC,CASSLRGFSYEQYF,NA,TRBV28,NA,14,TRBJ2-7
TGTGCCAGCTCACCAAGCCACAGGACAACTAATGAAAAACTGTTTTTT,CASSPSHRTTNEKLFF,NA,TRBV18,NA,16,TRBJ1-4
TGTGCCTGGAGTCAGGGGGCGGATCAGCCCCAGCATTTT,CAWSQGADQPQHF,TRBD1,TRBV30,NA,13,TRBJ1-5
TGTGCCACCAGCAGAGTTGGAGTTAGGGGAAACATTCAGTACTTC,CATSRVGVRGNIQYF,NA,TRBV15,NA,15,TRBJ2-4
TGTGCCAGCAGTTTTGGACAGAGGTACGAGCAGTACTTC,CASSFGQRYEQYF,NA,TRBV27,NA,13,TRBJ2-7